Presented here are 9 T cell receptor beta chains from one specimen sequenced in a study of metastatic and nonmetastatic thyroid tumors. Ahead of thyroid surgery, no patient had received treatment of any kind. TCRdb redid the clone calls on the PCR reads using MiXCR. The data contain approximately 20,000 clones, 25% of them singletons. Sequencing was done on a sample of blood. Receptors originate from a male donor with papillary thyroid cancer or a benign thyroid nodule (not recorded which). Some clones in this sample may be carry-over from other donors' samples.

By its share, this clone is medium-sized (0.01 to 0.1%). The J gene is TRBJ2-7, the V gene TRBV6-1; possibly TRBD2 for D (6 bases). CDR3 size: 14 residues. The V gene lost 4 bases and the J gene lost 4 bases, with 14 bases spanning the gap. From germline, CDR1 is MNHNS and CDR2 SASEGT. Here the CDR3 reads CASSAGLRRYEQYF. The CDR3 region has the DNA TGTGCCAGCAGTGCGGGACTCCGGAGGTACGAGCAGTACTTC.

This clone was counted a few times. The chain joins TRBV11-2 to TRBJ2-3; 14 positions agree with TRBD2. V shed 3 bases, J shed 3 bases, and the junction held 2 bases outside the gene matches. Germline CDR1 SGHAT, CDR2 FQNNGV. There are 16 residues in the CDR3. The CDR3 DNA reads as TGTGCCAGCAGCTTGGGGACTAGCGGGAGAACAGATACGCAGTATTTT. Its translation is CASSLGTSGRTDTQYF. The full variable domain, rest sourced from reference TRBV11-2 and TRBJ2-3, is EAGVAQSPRYKIIEKRQSVAFWCNPISGHATLYWYQQILGQGPKLLIQFQNNGVVDDSQLPKDRFSAERLKGVDSTLKIQPAKLEDSAVYLCASSLGTSGRTDTQYFGPGTRLTVL.

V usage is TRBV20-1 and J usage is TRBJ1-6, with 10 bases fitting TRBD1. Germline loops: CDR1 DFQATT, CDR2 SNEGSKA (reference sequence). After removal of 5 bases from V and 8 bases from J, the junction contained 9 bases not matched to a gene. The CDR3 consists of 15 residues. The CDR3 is CSAGTGAHSDSPLHF. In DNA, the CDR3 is TGCAGTGCTGGGACAGGGGCGCACTCGGATTCACCCCTCCACTTT.

The CDR3 region has the DNA TGTGCCAGCAGCTCGGAATATGGAAAGGAGCAGTTCTTC. This codes for CASSSEYGKEQFF. The chain combines TRBV5-6 with TRBJ2-1; no clear D. From germline, CDR1 is SGHDT and CDR2 YYEEEE. Trimming left V 3 bases short and J 10 bases short, with 14 bases between. This CDR3 has 13 residues.

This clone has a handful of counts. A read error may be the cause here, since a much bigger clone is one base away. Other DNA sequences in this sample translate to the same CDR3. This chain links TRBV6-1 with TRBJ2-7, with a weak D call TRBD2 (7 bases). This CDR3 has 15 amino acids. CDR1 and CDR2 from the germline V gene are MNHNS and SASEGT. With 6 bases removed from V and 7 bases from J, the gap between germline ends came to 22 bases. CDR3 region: CASSQPGRGAGEQYF. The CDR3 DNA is TGTGCCAGCAGCCAGCCGGGGAGGGGGGCCGGGGAGCAGTACTTC.

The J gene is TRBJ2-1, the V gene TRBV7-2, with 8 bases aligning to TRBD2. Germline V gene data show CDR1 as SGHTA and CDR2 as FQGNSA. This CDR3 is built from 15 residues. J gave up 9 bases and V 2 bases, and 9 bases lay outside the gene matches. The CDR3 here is CASSLSTSGRGEQFF. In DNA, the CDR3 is TGTGCCAGCAGCTTAAGCACTAGCGGTAGGGGTGAGCAGTTCTTC. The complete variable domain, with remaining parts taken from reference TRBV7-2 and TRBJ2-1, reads GAGVSQSPSNKVTEKGKDVELRCDPISGHTALYWYRQSLGQGLEFLIYFQGNSAPDKSGLPSDRFSAERTGGSVSTLTIQRTQQEDSAVYLCASSLSTSGRGEQFFGPGTRLTVL.

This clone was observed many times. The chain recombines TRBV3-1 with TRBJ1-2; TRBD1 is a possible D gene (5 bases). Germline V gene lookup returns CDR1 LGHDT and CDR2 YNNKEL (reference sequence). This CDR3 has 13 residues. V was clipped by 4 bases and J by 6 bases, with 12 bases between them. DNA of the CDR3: TGTGCCAGCAGCCCGCAGTGGGGCAATGGCTACACCTTC. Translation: CASSPQWGNGYTF.

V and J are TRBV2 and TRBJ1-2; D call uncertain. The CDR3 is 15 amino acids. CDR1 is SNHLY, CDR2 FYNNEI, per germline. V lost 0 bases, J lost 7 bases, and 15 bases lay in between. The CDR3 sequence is CASSEAQAGRAGYTF. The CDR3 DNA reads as TGTGCCAGCAGTGAAGCGCAGGCAGGTCGAGCTGGCTACACCTTC.

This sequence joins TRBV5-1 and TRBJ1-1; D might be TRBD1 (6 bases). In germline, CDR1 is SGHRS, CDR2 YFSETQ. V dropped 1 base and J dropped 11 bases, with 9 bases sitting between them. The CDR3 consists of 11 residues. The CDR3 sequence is CASSLRGTAFF. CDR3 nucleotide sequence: TGCGCCAGCAGCTTGAGGGGGACGGCTTTCTTT.